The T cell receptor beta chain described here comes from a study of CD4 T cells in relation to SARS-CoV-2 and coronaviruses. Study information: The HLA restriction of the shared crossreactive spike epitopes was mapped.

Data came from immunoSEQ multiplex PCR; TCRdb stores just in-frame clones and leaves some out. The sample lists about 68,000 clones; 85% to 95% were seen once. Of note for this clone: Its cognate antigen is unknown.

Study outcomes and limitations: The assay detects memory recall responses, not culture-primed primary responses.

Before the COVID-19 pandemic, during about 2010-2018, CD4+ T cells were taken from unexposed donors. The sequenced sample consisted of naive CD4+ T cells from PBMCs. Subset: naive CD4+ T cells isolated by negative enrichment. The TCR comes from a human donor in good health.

The CDR3 nucleotides read TGTGCCATCAACAGCAGGGATGGAGGAGGCTACACCTTC. As protein: CAINSRDGGGYTF. The chain combines TRBV10-3 with TRBJ1-2, with a weak D call TRBD1 (5 bases). CDR1 is ENHRY, CDR2 SYGVKD, per germline. V gave up 7 bases and J gave up 8 bases, with 17 bases separating them. The CDR3 extends over 13 amino acids.